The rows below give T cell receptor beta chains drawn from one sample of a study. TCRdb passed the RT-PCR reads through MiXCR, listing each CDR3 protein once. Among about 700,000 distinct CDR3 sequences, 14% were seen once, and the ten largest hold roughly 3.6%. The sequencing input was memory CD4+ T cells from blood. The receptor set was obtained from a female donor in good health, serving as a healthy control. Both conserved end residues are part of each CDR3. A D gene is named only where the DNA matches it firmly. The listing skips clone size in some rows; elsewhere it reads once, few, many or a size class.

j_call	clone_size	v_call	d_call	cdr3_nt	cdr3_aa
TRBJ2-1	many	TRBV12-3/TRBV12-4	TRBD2	TGTGCCAGCCTACCGGGACTAGCGCCCTATGAGCAGTTCTTC	CASLPGLAPYEQFF
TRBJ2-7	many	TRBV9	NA	TGTGCCAGCAGCGTAGGGGGAGGCATCTACGAGCAGTACTTC	CASSVGGGIYEQYF
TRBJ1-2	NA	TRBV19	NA	TGTGCCAGTAGCAGACTGACAGCGAGCTATGGCTACACCTTC	CASSRLTASYGYTF
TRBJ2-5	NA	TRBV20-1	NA	TGCAGTGCTCCCGCCCCCTCTCTAGGGGAAAAGACCCAGTACTTC	CSAPAPSLGEKTQYF
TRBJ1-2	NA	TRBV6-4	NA	TGTGCCAGCAGCGCGACGGAGGGTCTTGGTGGCTACACCTTC	CASSATEGLGGYTF
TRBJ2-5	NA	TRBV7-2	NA	TGTGCCAGCAGGCTTATGTTTGAGACCCAGTACTTC	CASRLMFETQYF
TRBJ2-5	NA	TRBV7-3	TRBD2	TGTGCCAGCGGGCGGGGGAACCAAGAGACCCAGTACTTC	CASGRGNQETQYF
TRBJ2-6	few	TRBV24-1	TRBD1	TGTGCCACCAGTGGAGGATTTAGGGGGCGAATTGGGGCCAACGTCCTGACTTTC	CATSGGFRGRIGANVLTF
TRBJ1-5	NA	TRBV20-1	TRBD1	TGCAGTGCTAGAGAAAACAGGGGGCGTCAGCCCCAGCATTTT	CSARENRGRQPQHF
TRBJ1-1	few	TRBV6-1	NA	TGTGCCAGCAGTGAACGTCAGGGAACGACCCTCAACACTGAAGCTTTCTTT	CASSERQGTTLNTEAFF
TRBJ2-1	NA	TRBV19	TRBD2	TGTGCCAGTAGTGTTAGCCAACTAGCGGGAGCGGGTAATGAGCAGTTCTTC	CASSVSQLAGAGNEQFF
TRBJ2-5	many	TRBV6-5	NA	TGTGCCAGCGGGGACTGGAACCAAGAGACCCAGTACTTC	CASGDWNQETQYF
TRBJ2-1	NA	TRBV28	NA	TGTGCCACCGGAGGGGGGTTGCACAATGAGCAGTTCTTC	CATGGGLHNEQFF
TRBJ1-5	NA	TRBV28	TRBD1	TGTGCCAGCAGCCGGGGACAGGGAGTTGAGCCCCAGCATTTT	CASSRGQGVEPQHF
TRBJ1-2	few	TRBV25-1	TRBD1	TGTGCCAGCCTTGGGGGACGGACAGGCACTTATGGCTACACCTTC	CASLGGRTGTYGYTF
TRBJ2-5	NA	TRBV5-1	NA	TGCGCCAGCAGCTTGGATCAGACTTGGGGAGAGACCCAGTACTTC	CASSLDQTWGETQYF
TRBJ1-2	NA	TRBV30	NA	TGTGCCTGGAACCTGGACTCTAACTATGGCTACACCTTC	CAWNLDSNYGYTF
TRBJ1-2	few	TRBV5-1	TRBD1	TGCGCCAGCAGCGCGGACAGGGTCTCCTATGGCTACACCTTC	CASSADRVSYGYTF
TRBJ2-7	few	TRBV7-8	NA	TGTGCCAGCAGCTTAGCGATCCGGGCCGGAGGCTACGAGCAGTACTTC	CASSLAIRAGGYEQYF
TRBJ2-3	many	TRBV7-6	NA	TGTGCCAGCAGCCCCCGAGCGGGAGATACGCAGTATTTT	CASSPRAGDTQYF
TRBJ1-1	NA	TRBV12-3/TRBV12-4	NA	TGTGCCAGCCGCGGACAGTACACTGAAGCTTTCTTT	CASRGQYTEAFF
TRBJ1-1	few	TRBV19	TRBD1	TGTGCCAGTAGTGGGGGGACAGGAGGCATGAACACTGAAGCTTTCTTT	CASSGGTGGMNTEAFF
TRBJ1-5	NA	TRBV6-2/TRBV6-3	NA	TGTGCCAGCAGTGCGGGGTTGTGGCAGCCCCAGCATTTT	CASSAGLWQPQHF
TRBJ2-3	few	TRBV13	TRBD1	TGTGCCAGCAGTAACAGGGGGGGCACAGATACGCAGTATTTT	CASSNRGGTDTQYF
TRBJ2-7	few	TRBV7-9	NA	TGTGCCAGCAGCTCTCTACCTCGGGGGACAAGGGATACCTACGAGCAGTACTTC	CASSSLPRGTRDTYEQYF
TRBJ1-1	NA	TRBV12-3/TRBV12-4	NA	TGTGCCAGCACCCTTGGGAGGGGCTCTGAAGCTTTCTTT	CASTLGRGSEAFF
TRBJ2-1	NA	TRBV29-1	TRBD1	TGCAGCGTTGCCCGTGGGACAGCAGATAATGAGCAGTTCTTC	CSVARGTADNEQFF
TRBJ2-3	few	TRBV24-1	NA	TGTGCCACCAGTGATTTACAGGTGTATCCAGATACGCAGTATTTT	CATSDLQVYPDTQYF
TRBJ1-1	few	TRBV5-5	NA	TGTGCCAGCAGCTTGGCGCGCAGCGGAACTGAAGCTTTCTTT	CASSLARSGTEAFF
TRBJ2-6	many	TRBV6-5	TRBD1	TGTGCCAGCGGGACAGGGAGGACTGGGGCCAACGTCCTGACTTTC	CASGTGRTGANVLTF
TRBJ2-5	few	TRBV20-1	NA	TGCAGTGCTAGCTTCTCCGGGAGTGAGACCCAGTACTTC	CSASFSGSETQYF
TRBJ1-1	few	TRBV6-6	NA	TGTGCCAGCACCCCCGAATTGGCGGCGACACGGACTTTCTTT	CASTPELAATRTFF